This T cell receptor (beta chain) was obtained from a study of control samples from healthy donors and cancer patients. Using immunoSEQ multiplex PCR, the repertoire was profiled, and TCRdb retains in-frame clones only, with some absent. The table has roughly 150,000 clones, about 93% seen once. The V end lost 5 bases, the J end lost 0 bases, and 8 bases lay between the germline ends. CDR1 and CDR2 (germline): KGHSH, LQKENI. There are 14 residues in the CDR3. This clone was observed once. The receptor's source is a man aged 45 to 65 in good health. This chain links TRBV18 with TRBJ1-5; possibly TRBD1 for D (5 bases). Material for sequencing was blood. The CDR3 sequence is CASSTTDSNQPQHF. The CDR3 DNA reads TGTGCCAGCTCAACGACAGATAGCAATCAGCCCCAGCATTTT.